The T cell receptor beta chain under discussion was sequenced for a study of T cell responses to AZD1222 COVID-19 vaccine. General study findings and limits: Seropositive status at baseline applied to only six AZD1222 recipients. Among vaccine-associated CD4 TCRs, coverage spanned spike, with dominance at 160-218 and 743-854.

Comments on this clone: Its antigen is as yet unknown.

Assay used: immunoSEQ multiplex PCR; TCRdb lists only in-frame clones, some missing. The table has roughly 130,000 clones, about 94% seen once. This clonotype originated in an adult who received the AZD1222 COVID-19 vaccine. Sample: peripheral blood, taken 28 days after the second AZD1222 dose.

CDR3 protein: CASSQRRTDYEQYF. The CDR3 DNA reads as TGTGCCAGCAGCCAACGCCGGACAGACTACGAGCAGTACTTC. This chain connects TRBV7-2 to TRBJ2-7, with D tentatively TRBD1 (6 bases). Per the germline V gene, CDR1 is SGHTA and CDR2 is FQGNSA. The CDR3 consists of 14 residues. With 5 bases removed from V and 3 bases from J, the gap between germline ends came to 14 bases.